The 4 T cell receptor beta chains below come from one sample, sequenced in a study of cytomegalovirus exposure and HLA in healthy donors. Researchers ran the PCR with 60 Vbeta and 13 Jbeta primers. Repertoires were generated with immunoSEQ multiplex PCR, while TCRdb's copy carries only in-frame clones and drops some. The sample table sets out roughly 40,000 clones. The specimen was PBMCs. Receptors originate from a man aged 30 to 45 in good health and CMV-seronegative.

The chain joins TRBV30 to TRBJ2-7; TRBD1 matches 10 bases. This CDR3 comprises 14 residues. The germline V gene has CDR1 GTSNPN and CDR2 SVGIG (reference sequence). Trimming at V came to 2 bases and at J to 4 bases, leaving 5 bases not matched to a gene. The CDR3 reads CAWSIGTGEYEQYF. The DNA for the CDR3 is TGTGCCTGGAGTATCGGGACAGGGGAATACGAGCAGTACTTC.

The chain's CDR3 is CASSPKKMTGGESGDTGELFF. For the CDR3, the DNA is TGTGCCAGCTCACCAAAGAAAATGACAGGGGGAGAATCTGGGGACACCGGGGAGCTGTTTTTT. This chain connects TRBV18 to TRBJ2-2; the match to TRBD1 covers 9 bases. The germline V gene has CDR1 KGHSH and CDR2 LQKENI. CDR3 length equals 21 residues. The V segment lost 2 bases and the J segment 3 bases; nucleotides outside the gene matches: 19.

The rearrangement uses TRBV19 and TRBJ2-6; 12 nucleotides agree with TRBD2. CDR1 and CDR2 from the germline V gene are LNHDA and SQIVND (reference sequence). The CDR3 has 18 residues. V gave up 5 bases and J gave up 2 bases; unmatched junction bases: 7. Here the CDR3 reads CASSLTSGRVTGANVLTF. CDR3 in DNA: TGTGCCAGTAGTTTGACTAGCGGGAGAGTCACTGGGGCCAACGTCCTGACTTTC.

The V and J genes are TRBV4-1 and TRBJ2-3; 8 bases match TRBD1. The CDR3 extends over 13 amino acids. In germline, CDR1 is MGHRA, CDR2 YSYEKL. J was trimmed by 11 bases and V by 4 bases; bases with no gene match: 8. The CDR3 spells CASSPSDRVRQYF. For the CDR3, the DNA is TGCGCCAGCAGCCCTTCGGACAGGGTCCGGCAGTATTTT.